The clone carrying this T cell receptor beta chain was counted many times. The data derive from a study of T cells in Graves' hyperthyroidism and ophthalmopathy. The TCR beta CDR3 regions underwent amplification using RNA transcripts as the source. Researchers ran a first-round RT-PCR on the TCR CDR3 using the HTBI primer set. TCRdb fed the multiplex PCR reads into MiXCR, producing one record per CDR3 protein. The repertoire consists of roughly 700,000 distinct CDR3 sequences, with 13% to 15% occurring once and the leading ten covering 10% to 13%. The TCR comes from a woman between 18 and 30 years old with Graves' hyperthyroidism. Sequencing was done on a sample of blood.

The CDR3 loop reads CASSPRHVYEQYF. CDR3 nucleotide sequence: TGTGCCAGCAGTCCGAGACACGTCTACGAGCAGTACTTC. V and J are TRBV27 and TRBJ2-7, with unresolved D. This CDR3 has 13 amino acids. The ends were cut back, 5 bases at V and 3 bases at J, with 11 bases in the middle. CDR1 and CDR2 (germline): MNHEY, SMNVEV (reference sequence).